This T cell receptor (beta chain) was retrieved from a study of CXCR3-negative and CXCR3-positive naive CD8 T cells. The wider study: Roughly 140 million TRB reads were obtained in total, which works out to about 1.5 +/- 0.3 million per library. Study-wide results and limits: Within a donor, both naive subsets shared TRBV-TRBJ usage, unlike memory cells. Naive cells with CXCR3 showed TRB CDR3s that were more hydrophobic than those in CXCR3-negative naive cells. Diversity ran similarly high across both naive subsets but far lower in memory CD8+ cells.

The libraries of TRB cDNA were prepared using 5' RACE with UMI labels. One entry per CDR3 protein, without DNA, is what TCRdb gives after re-calling the 5' RACE reads. Here the sample table reports under 85,000 distinct CDR3 sequences. Definition of naive CD8+ T cells rested on a CD45RO-CCR7+CD27+CD95- profile. The CDR3 totals 15 residues. On this clonotype: As yet, its antigen is unknown.

The TCR comes from a human donor in good health. Some clones in this sample may be carry-over from other donors' samples. V is TRBV12-3 or TRBV12-4 and J is TRBJ1-4; TCRdb's D call of TRBD1 is untestable without DNA. What was sequenced was naive CXCR3+ CD8+ T cells from blood. Subset reported: CD45RO-CCR7+CD27+CD95- naive CD8+ T cells expressing CXCR3 (TNR3+). The CDR3 is CASSPRDTGVEKLFF.